Presented here are 3 T cell receptor beta chains from one specimen sequenced in a study of cytomegalovirus exposure and HLA in healthy donors. 60 Vbeta and 13 Jbeta primers were used in PCR. Some clones are missing from TCRdb's copy, which holds only in-frame ones; the method was immunoSEQ multiplex PCR. The sample contains some 150,000 clones, about 72% of which appear only once. The sequenced sample was PBMCs. These receptors were taken from a man aged 35-49 years in good health and CMV-seronegative.

The rearrangement uses TRBV19 and TRBJ2-3; a possible D gene is TRBD1 (5 bases). Trimming pared 7 bases from V and 1 base from J, leaving 6 bases between. The CDR3 covers 12 residues. Germline values: CDR1 LNHDA, CDR2 SQIVND (reference sequence). This CDR3 is CASKGGTDTQYF. The CDR3 coding sequence is TGTGCCAGTAAAGGGGGCACAGATACGCAGTATTTT.

The chain links TRBV6-4 to TRBJ2-7; 13 bases are shared with TRBD2. The germline gives CDR1 MRHNA, CDR2 SNTAGT. With 2 bases clipped from V and 6 bases from J, the junction kept 16 bases outside the gene matches. This CDR3 has 19 residues. CDR3 in amino acids: CASSDPHRLAGGPGSEQYF. The CDR3 DNA sequence: TGTGCCAGCAGTGACCCACATAGACTAGCGGGAGGCCCCGGAAGCGAGCAGTACTTC.

This clone was recorded only once. This chain uses TRBV7-9 with TRBJ1-1, with unresolved D. Trimming took 4 bases from V and 3 from J, leaving 15 bases between them. The CDR3 spans 15 residues. CDR1 and CDR2 (germline): SEHNR, FQNEAQ (reference sequence). CDR3 nucleotide sequence: TGTGCCAGCAGCTCCCCCTTGGCCCTCCACACTGAAGCTTTCTTT. It specifies CASSSPLALHTEAFF.